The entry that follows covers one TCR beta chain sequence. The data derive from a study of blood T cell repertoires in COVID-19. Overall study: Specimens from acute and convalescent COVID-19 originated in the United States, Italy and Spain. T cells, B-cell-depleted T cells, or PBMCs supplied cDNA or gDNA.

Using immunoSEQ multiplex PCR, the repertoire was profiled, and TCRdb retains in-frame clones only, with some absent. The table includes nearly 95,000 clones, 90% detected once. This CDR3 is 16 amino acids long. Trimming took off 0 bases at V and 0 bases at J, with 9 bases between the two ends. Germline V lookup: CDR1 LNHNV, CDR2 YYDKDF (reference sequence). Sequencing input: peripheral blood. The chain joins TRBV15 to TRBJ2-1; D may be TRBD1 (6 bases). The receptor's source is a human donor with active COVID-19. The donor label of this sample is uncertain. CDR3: CATSREGHYSYNEQFF. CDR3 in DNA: TGTGCCACCAGCAGAGAGGGACATTACTCCTACAATGAGCAGTTCTTC. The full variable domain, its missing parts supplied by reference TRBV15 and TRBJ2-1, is DAMVIQNPRYQVTQFGKPVTLSCSQTLNHNVMYWYQQKSSQAPKLLFHYYDKDFNNEADTPDNFQSRRPNTSFCFLDIRSPGLGDTAMYLCATSREGHYSYNEQFFGPGTRLTVL.